A selection of T cell receptor beta chains follows, all from one sample in a study of long-term antiretroviral therapy in people with HIV. The repertoire was sequenced with immunoSEQ multiplex PCR; TCRdb's copy has only in-frame clones and lacks some. The sample lists more than 20,000 clones; more than 70% were seen once. The material sequenced was unsorted PBMCs, taken 3 years after starting antiretroviral therapy. Receptors originate from a man aged 18 to 29 with HIV. Both conserved end residues are part of each CDR3. The D gene is left open where the match is weak. Not every row has a clone size; where given, it reads once, few, many or a size class.

>NA|TRBD2|18|TRBV2|TRBJ2-3
CASSERLAGGNFTDTQYF
TGTGCCAGCAGTGAAAGGCTAGCGGGGGGGAACTTCACAGATACGCAGTATTTT
>NA|NA|16|TRBV9|TRBJ2-2
CASSAGRASNTGELFF
TGTGCCAGCAGCGCGGGCCGCGCTTCGAACACCGGGGAGCTGTTTTTT
>NA|NA|14|TRBV19|TRBJ1-5
CASTTGASNQPQHF
TGTGCCAGTACTACCGGGGCGAGCAATCAGCCCCAGCATTTT
>few|NA|13|TRBV29-1|TRBJ2-2
CSVDRRSPGELFF
TGCAGCGTTGACAGGCGGAGCCCCGGGGAGCTGTTTTTT
>NA|TRBD1|15|TRBV5-8|TRBJ2-1
CASSFRDSYNNEQFF
TGTGCCAGCAGCTTCCGGGACAGCTATAACAATGAGCAGTTCTTC
>NA|NA|14|TRBV2|TRBJ1-6
CASSVAGANSPLHF
TGTGCCAGCAGTGTTGCCGGCGCCAATTCACCCCTCCACTTT
>once|TRBD1|13|TRBV5-1|TRBJ1-2
CASRDTGGYGYTF
TGCGCCAGCAGGGATACAGGGGGCTATGGCTACACCTTC
>NA|NA|13|TRBV29-1|TRBJ1-3
CSARRSSGNTIYF
TGCAGCGCTCGGCGCAGCTCTGGAAACACCATATATTTT
>NA|TRBD2|14|TRBV19|TRBJ2-1
CASSSSGGPGEQFF
TGTGCCAGTAGTAGTAGCGGGGGGCCGGGTGAGCAGTTCTTC
>NA|TRBD1|16|TRBV5-5|TRBJ2-7
CASSYGTGALSYEQYF
TGTGCCAGCAGCTATGGGACAGGGGCCCTTTCCTACGAGCAGTACTTC
>NA|NA|13|TRBV5-6|TRBJ1-1
CASSHILIAEAFF
TGTGCCAGCAGCCACATACTTATAGCTGAAGCTTTCTTT
>once|NA|13|TRBV5-6|TRBJ1-2
CASSFGRNYGYTF
TGTGCCAGCAGCTTCGGACGGAACTATGGCTACACCTTC
>NA|NA|17|TRBV5-4|TRBJ1-2
CASSFLGAGGKYYGYTF
TGTGCCAGCAGCTTTCTCGGGGCGGGCGGAAAATATTATGGCTACACCTTC
>NA|NA|13|TRBV7-8|TRBJ2-7
CASSFNDAYEQYF
TGTGCCAGCAGCTTCAACGATGCCTACGAGCAGTACTTC
>once|NA|11|TRBV29-1|TRBJ1-2
CSVAQNYGYTF
TGCAGCGTTGCACAGAACTATGGCTACACCTTC
>NA|NA|15|TRBV5-5|TRBJ2-2
CASSLEGSNTGELFF
TGTGCCAGCAGCTTGGAGGGTTCGAACACCGGGGAGCTGTTTTTT
>NA|NA|17|TRBV14|TRBJ1-1
CASSQVRLGREYTEAFF
TGTGCCAGCAGCCAAGTGAGATTGGGTAGGGAGTACACTGAAGCTTTCTTT
>NA|TRBD2|16|TRBV7-6|TRBJ2-2
CASSLGSGGSFGELFF
TGTGCCAGCAGCTTGGGTAGCGGGGGGAGTTTCGGGGAGCTGTTTTTT
>NA|NA|15|TRBV5-6|TRBJ1-1
CASSILQGAATEAFF
TGTGCCAGCAGCATCCTACAGGGAGCGGCCACTGAAGCTTTCTTT
>NA|NA|15|TRBV2|TRBJ2-2
CASSDRDTYTGELFF
TGTGCCAGCAGTGACCGGGACACCTACACCGGGGAGCTGTTTTTT
>NA|TRBD2|17|TRBV15|TRBJ2-1
CATSQKRLAGAINEQFF
TGTGCCACCAGCCAGAAAAGACTAGCGGGGGCCATCAATGAGCAGTTCTTC
>NA|NA|16|TRBV5-1|TRBJ1-3
CASSVTGPSSGNTIYF
TGCGCCAGCAGCGTAACAGGGCCGAGCTCTGGAAACACCATATATTTT
>NA|NA|15|TRBV27|TRBJ2-3
CASSSPGGSTDTQYF
TGTGCCAGCAGTTCTCCGGGGGGCAGCACAGATACGCAGTATTTT
>few|NA|14|TRBV5-6|TRBJ1-2
CASSLDRRNYGYTF
TGTGCCAGCAGCTTGGACAGGAGGAACTATGGCTACACCTTC
>NA|NA|15|TRBV18|TRBJ2-1
CASSPSQSSYNEQFF
TGTGCCAGCTCACCATCACAGAGCTCCTACAATGAGCAGTTCTTC
>NA|TRBD1|18|TRBV5-6|TRBJ1-6
CASSRGQFLGAYNSPLHF
TGTGCCAGCAGCCGGGGACAGTTTCTTGGGGCCTATAATTCACCCCTCCACTTT
>NA|NA|13|TRBV27|TRBJ1-1
CASSFKGNTEAFF
TGTGCCAGCAGTTTCAAGGGGAACACTGAAGCTTTCTTT
>NA|NA|14|TRBV5-1|TRBJ2-3
CASSSLATTDTQYF
TGCGCCAGCAGCTCACTGGCAACCACAGATACGCAGTATTTT
>once|NA|13|TRBV5-1|TRBJ1-2
CASSQGRTSRYTF
TGCGCCAGCAGCCAGGGACGGACCTCACGCTACACCTTC
>NA|NA|13|TRBV5-5|TRBJ1-2
CASSPGQSYGYTF
TGTGCCAGCAGCCCAGGACAGTCGTATGGCTACACCTTC
>NA|NA|15|TRBV7-6|TRBJ2-3
CASSLWGQSTDTQYF
TGTGCCAGCAGCTTATGGGGCCAGAGCACAGATACGCAGTATTTT
>NA|NA|15|TRBV27|TRBJ2-5
CASSLGGRAAETQYF
TGTGCCAGCAGTTTAGGAGGCCGGGCGGCAGAGACCCAGTACTTC
>NA|NA|13|TRBV29-1|TRBJ2-2
CSVRGTNTGELFF
TGCAGCGTTCGGGGAACGAACACCGGGGAGCTGTTTTTT
>few|NA|17|TRBV2|TRBJ2-5
CASSEALQRVGQETQYF
TGTGCCAGCAGTGAAGCGCTCCAGCGGGTGGGCCAAGAGACCCAGTACTTC
>NA|NA|14|TRBV5-5|TRBJ2-5
CASSLDQGRETQYF
TGTGCCAGCAGCTTGGATCAGGGGAGGGAGACCCAGTACTTC
>NA|TRBD1|16|TRBV6-5|TRBJ1-4
CASSYRTGPTNEKLFF
TGTGCCAGCAGTTACCGGACAGGCCCAACTAATGAAAAACTGTTTTTT
>NA|NA|14|TRBV6-5|TRBJ1-4
CASSSTDINEKLFF
TGTGCCAGCAGCTCGACAGATATTAATGAAAAACTGTTTTTT
>once|NA|12|TRBV28|TRBJ1-2
CASNRDIYGYTF
TGTGCCAGCAACCGGGACATCTATGGCTACACCTTC
>NA|TRBD2|13|TRBV2|TRBJ2-7
CASSAGGEYEQYF
TGTGCCAGCAGTGCGGGGGGGGAATACGAGCAGTACTTC
>NA|TRBD1|16|TRBV9|TRBJ2-2
CASSVDPGQVGGELFF
TGTGCCAGCAGCGTAGATCCGGGACAGGTTGGCGGGGAGCTGTTTTTT
>once|NA|16|TRBV5-1|TRBJ2-7
CASSVSGSPTVVEQYF
TGCGCCAGCAGCGTATCAGGGAGCCCCACGGTTGTAGAGCAGTACTTC
>NA|NA|15|TRBV6-1|TRBJ2-5
CASSEAPGALETQYF
TGTGCCAGCAGTGAAGCGCCCGGAGCTTTAGAGACCCAGTACTTC